Each of the 4 T cell receptor beta chains below was sequenced from the same sample in a study of identifying expanded T cells in peripheral blood. Sequencing used immunoSEQ multiplex PCR; TCRdb keeps in-frame clones, though not all of them. The sample shows about 130,000 clones, 80% to 90% of them seen only once. Sample: blood. These receptors were obtained from a person aged 18 to 75 in good health.

The chain has TRBV5-1 and TRBJ2-1; the match to TRBD2 covers 8 bases. The CDR3 loop spans 15 amino acids. Germline V gene lookup returns CDR1 SGHRS and CDR2 YFSETQ. Trimming cost V 2 bases and J 7 bases; bases outside gene matches: 8. The DNA of the CDR3 is TGCGCCAGCAGCTTACTAGCGGACCAGAGGAATGAGCAGTTCTTC. Encoded protein: CASSLLADQRNEQFF.

The V gene is TRBV6-1, the J gene TRBJ1-2; D perhaps matches TRBD1 (5 bases). V lost 6 bases, J lost 5 bases, and 10 bases lay in between. CDR1 is MNHNS and CDR2 is SASEGT in the germline V gene. CDR3 size: 12 residues. The CDR3 DNA follows: TGTGCCAGCAGGAAAGGGGATTATGGCTACACCTTC. This sequence encodes CASRKGDYGYTF.

This clone has more than one count but fewer than ten. The chain combines TRBV11-1 with TRBJ2-7; TRBD2 might be the D (5 bases). Germline assignment: CDR1 SGHAT and CDR2 FQDESV (reference sequence). The CDR3 is 15 residues long. V was pared by 0 bases and J by 2 bases, with 11 bases between. CDR3 region: CASSLAGLIAYEQYF. The DNA for the CDR3 is TGTGCCAGCAGCTTAGCAGGACTGATAGCCTACGAGCAGTACTTC.

V and J are TRBV11-2 and TRBJ1-2; a weak D match, TRBD1 (6 bases). The CDR3 loop spans 19 amino acids. Trimming stripped 0 bases from V and 3 bases from J, with 23 bases between. Germline CDR1 reads SGHAT; CDR2 reads FQNNGV. Written as DNA, the CDR3 is TGTGCCAGCAGCTTAGATCGCGGGGGGCTTACCACTTGGGACTATGGCTACACCTTC. Translation: CASSLDRGGLTTWDYGYTF.